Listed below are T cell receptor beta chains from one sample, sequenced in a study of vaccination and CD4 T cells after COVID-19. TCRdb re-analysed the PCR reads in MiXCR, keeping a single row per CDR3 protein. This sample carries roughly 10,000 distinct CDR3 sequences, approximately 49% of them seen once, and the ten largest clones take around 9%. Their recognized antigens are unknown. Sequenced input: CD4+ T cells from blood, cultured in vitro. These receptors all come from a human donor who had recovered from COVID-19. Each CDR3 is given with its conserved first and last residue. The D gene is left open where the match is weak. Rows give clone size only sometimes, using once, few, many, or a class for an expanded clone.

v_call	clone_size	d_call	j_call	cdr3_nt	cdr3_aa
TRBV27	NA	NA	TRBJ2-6	TGTGCCACCCGACTCGCTGGGGCCAACGTCCTGACTTTC	CATRLAGANVLTF
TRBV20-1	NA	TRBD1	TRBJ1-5	TGCAGTGCTAGAAGCGGACAGGGTCTAAGCAATCAGCCCCAGCATTTT	CSARSGQGLSNQPQHF
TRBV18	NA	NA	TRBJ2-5	TGTGCCAGCTCACCTCAGCTTTACCAAGAGACCCAGTACTTC	CASSPQLYQETQYF
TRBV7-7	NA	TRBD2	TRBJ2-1	TGTGCCAGCAGCTTGGCCGGGGGGTACAATGAGCAGTTCTTC	CASSLAGGYNEQFF
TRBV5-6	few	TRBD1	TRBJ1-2	TGTGCCAGCAGCGCCGACAGGGCTGGTGGCTACACCTTC	CASSADRAGGYTF
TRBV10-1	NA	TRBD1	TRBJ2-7	TGCGCCAGCAGTGTGACAGGGGTAGGCGAGCAGTACTTC	CASSVTGVGEQYF
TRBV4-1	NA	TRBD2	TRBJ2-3	TGCGCCAGCAGCCAAACCGGGACTAGCGGCACAGATACGCAGTATTTT	CASSQTGTSGTDTQYF
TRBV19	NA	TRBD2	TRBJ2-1	TGTGCCAGTACCCCCCGCCGGGGGGGCCGTTCCTACAATGAGCAGTTCTTC	CASTPRRGGRSYNEQFF
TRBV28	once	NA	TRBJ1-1	TGTGCCAGCAGTTTATCCCTTCCTCCGAACACTGAAGCTTTCTTT	CASSLSLPPNTEAFF
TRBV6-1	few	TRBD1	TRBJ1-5	TGTGCCAGCAGTGAGGGGGACAGGGGTAGCAATCAGCCCCAGCATTTT	CASSEGDRGSNQPQHF
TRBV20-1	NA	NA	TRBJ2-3	TGCAGTGCTTCCTTACGTCAGGATACGCAGTATTTT	CSASLRQDTQYF
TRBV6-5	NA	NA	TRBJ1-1	TGTGCCAGCAGTTACCTGGGAACCATGAACACTGAAGCTTTCTTT	CASSYLGTMNTEAFF
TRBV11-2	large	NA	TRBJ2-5	TGTGCCAGCAGCTACCAAGAGACCCAGTACTTC	CASSYQETQYF
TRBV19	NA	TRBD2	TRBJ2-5	TGTGCCAGTAGTCCTTGGACTAGCGGCAACCAAGAGACCCAGTACTTC	CASSPWTSGNQETQYF
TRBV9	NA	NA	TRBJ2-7	TGTGCCAGCAGCGTAGCCTCAGTTTTTGTCTACGAGCAGTACTTC	CASSVASVFVYEQYF
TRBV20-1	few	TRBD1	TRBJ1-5	TGCAGTGCTAGTGACTCCGGGACAGGGACTAATCAGCCCCAGCATTTT	CSASDSGTGTNQPQHF